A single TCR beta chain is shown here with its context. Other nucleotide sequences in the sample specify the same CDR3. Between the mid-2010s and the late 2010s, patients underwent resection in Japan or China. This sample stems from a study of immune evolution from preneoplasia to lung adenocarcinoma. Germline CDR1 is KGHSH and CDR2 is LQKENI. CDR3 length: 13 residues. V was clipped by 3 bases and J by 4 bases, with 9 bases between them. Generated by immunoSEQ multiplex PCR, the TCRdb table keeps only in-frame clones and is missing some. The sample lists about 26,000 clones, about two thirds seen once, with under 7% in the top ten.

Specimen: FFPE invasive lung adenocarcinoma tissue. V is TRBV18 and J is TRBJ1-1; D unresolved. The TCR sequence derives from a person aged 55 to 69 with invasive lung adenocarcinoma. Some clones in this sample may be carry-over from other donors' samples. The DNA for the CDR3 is TGTGCCAGCTCACCTAAGGGTGGCACTGAAGCTTTCTTT. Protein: CASSPKGGTEAFF.